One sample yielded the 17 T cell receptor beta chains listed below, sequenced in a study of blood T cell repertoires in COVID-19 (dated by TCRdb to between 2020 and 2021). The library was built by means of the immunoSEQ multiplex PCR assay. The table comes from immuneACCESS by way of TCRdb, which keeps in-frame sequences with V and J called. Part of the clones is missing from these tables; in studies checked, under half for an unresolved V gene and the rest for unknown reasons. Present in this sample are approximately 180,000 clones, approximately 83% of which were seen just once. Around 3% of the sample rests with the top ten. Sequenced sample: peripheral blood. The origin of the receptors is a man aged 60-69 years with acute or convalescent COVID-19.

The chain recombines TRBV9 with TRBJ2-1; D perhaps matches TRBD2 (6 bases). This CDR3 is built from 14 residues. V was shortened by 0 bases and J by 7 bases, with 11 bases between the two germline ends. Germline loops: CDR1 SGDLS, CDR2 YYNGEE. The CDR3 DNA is TGTGCCAGCAGCGTAGGAGGAGGGGTAAATGAGCAGTTCTTC. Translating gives CASSVGGGVNEQFF.

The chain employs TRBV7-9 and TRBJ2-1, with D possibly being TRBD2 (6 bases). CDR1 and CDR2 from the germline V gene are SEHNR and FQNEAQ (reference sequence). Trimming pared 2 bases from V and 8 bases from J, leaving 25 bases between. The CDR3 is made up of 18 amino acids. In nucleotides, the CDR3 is TGTGCCAGCAGCTTATGGCTGTCGAGGCGACCAACGGGGGATGAGCAGTTCTTC. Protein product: CASSLWLSRRPTGDEQFF.

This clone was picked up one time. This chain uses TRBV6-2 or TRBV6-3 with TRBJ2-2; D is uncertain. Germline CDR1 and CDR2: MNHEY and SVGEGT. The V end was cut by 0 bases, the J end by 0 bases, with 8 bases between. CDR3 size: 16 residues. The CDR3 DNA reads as TGTGCCAGCAGTTACTCTCATGAGACGAACACCGGGGAGCTGTTTTTT. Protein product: CASSYSHETNTGELFF.

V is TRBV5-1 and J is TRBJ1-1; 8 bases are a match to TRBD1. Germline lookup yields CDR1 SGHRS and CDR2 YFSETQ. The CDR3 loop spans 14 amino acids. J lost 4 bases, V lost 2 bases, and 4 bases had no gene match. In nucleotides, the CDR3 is TGCGCCAGCAGCTTATCGACAGGGGCCACTGAAGCTTTCTTT. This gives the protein CASSLSTGATEAFF.

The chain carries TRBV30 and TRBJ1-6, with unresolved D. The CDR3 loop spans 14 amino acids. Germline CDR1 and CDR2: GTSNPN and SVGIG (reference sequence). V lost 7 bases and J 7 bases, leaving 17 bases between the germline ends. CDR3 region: CAYLSFGRNSPLHF. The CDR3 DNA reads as TGTGCCTACCTCAGTTTTGGGAGGAATTCACCCCTCCACTTT.

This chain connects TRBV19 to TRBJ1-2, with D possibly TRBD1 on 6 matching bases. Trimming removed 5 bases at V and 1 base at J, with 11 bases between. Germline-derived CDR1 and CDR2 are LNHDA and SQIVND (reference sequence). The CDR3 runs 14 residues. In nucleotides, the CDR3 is TGTGCCAGTAGTCCGTGGACAGATAACTATGGCTACACCTTC. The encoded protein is CASSPWTDNYGYTF.

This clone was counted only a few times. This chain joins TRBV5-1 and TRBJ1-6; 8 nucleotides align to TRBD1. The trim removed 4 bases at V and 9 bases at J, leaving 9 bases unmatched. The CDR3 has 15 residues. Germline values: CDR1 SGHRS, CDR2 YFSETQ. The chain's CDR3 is CASSTGQGWGSPLHF. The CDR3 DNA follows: TGCGCCAGCAGCACCGGACAGGGATGGGGTTCACCCCTCCACTTT. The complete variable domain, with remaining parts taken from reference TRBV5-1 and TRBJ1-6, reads KAGVTQTPRYLIKTRGQQVTLSCSPISGHRSVSWYQQTPGQGLQFLFEYFSETQRNKGNFPGRFSGRQFSNSRSEMNVSTLELGDSALYLCASSTGQGWGSPLHFGNGTRLTVT.

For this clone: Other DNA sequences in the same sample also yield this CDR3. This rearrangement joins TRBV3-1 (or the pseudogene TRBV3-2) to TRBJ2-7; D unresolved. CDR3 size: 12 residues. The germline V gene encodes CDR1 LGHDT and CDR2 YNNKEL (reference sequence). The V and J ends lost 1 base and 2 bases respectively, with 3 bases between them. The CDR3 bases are TGTGCCAGCAGCCAAGCGGCCTACGAGCAGTACTTC. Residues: CASSQAAYEQYF.

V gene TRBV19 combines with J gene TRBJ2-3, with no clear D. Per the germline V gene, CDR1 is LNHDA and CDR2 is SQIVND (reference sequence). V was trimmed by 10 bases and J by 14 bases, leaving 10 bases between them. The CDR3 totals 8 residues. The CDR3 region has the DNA TGTGCCAATCTGCGCCCGTATTTT. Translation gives CANLRPYF. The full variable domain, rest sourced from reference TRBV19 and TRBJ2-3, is DGGITQSPKYLFRKEGQNVTLSCEQNLNHDAMYWYRQDPGQGLRLIYYSQIVNDFQKGDIAEGYSVSREKKESFPLTVTSAQKNPTAFYLCANLRPYFGPGTRLTVL.

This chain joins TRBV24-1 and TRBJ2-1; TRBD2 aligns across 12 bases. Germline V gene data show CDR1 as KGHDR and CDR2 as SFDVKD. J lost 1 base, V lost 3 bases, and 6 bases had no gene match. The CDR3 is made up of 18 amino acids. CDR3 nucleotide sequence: TGTGCCACCAGTGATCCTCGGACTAGCGGGAAGTCCTACAATGAGCAGTTCTTC. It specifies CATSDPRTSGKSYNEQFF.

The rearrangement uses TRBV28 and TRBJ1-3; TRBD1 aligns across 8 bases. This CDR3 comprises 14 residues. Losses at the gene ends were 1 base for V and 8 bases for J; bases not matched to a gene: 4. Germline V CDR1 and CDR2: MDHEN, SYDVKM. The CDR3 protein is CASSLLDRVDTIYF. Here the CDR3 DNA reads TGTGCCAGCAGTTTATTGGACAGGGTCGACACCATATATTTT.

The CDR3: CASSQGTLTGPISYEQYF. CDR3 in DNA: TGCGCCAGCAGCCAAGGTACCTTGACAGGGCCTATCTCCTACGAGCAGTACTTC. This chain uses TRBV4-1 with TRBJ2-7, with TRBD1 identical over 7 bases. The CDR3 runs to 18 residues. From germline, CDR1 is MGHRA and CDR2 YSYEKL. J was trimmed by 0 bases and V by 1 base; bases with no gene match: 12.

CDR3: CASSQGDSGFTLNKEGELFF. The DNA for the CDR3 is TGTGCCAGCAGCCAGGGGGATAGCGGATTTACGCTTAATAAAGAGGGGGAGCTGTTTTTT. The rearrangement uses TRBV9 and TRBJ2-2; possible D gene TRBD1, 7 bases. Between the trimmed V and J ends, which lost 4 bases and 8 bases, there was a span of 33 bases. CDR3 length equals 20 residues. Germline CDR1 reads SGDLS; CDR2 reads YYNGEE. The full variable domain, with the rest looked up from reference TRBV9 and TRBJ2-2, is DSGVTQTPKHLITATGQRVTLRCSPRSGDLSVYWYQQSLDQGLQFLIQYYNGEERAKGNILERFSAQQFPDLHSELNLSSLELGDSALYFCASSQGDSGFTLNKEGELFFGEGSRLTVL.

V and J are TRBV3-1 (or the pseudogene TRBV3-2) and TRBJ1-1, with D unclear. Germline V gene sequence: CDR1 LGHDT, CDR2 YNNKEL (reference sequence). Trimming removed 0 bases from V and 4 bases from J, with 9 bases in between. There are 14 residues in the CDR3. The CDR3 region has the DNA TGTGCCAGCAGCCAAGATGTTCAGGTCACTGAAGCTTTCTTT. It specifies CASSQDVQVTEAFF.

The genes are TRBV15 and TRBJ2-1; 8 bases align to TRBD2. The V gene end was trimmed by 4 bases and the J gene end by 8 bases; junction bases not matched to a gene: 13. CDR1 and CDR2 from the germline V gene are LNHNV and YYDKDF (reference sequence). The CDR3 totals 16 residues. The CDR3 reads CATSNQSGRREDEQFF. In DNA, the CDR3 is TGTGCCACCAGCAACCAGAGCGGGAGAAGGGAGGATGAGCAGTTCTTC.

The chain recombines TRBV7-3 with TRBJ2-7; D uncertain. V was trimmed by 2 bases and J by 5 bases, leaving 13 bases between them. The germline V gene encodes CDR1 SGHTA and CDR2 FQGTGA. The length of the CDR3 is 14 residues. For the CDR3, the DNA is TGTGCCAGCAGCTTAGGTGGAGCGTCCCACGAGCAGTACTTC. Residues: CASSLGGASHEQYF.

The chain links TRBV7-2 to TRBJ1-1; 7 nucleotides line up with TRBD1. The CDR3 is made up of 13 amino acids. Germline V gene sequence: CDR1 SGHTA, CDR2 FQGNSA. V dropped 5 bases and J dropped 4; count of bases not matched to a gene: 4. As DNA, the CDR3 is TGTGCCAGCAGCACACAGGGGAGCACTGAAGCTTTCTTT. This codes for CASSTQGSTEAFF.